One and the same sample provided the 2 T cell receptor beta chains below, sequenced in a study of OX40 agonist ivuxolimab in advanced cancers. Sequencing was performed with immunoSEQ multiplex PCR; in TCRdb, only in-frame clones are kept and a portion is missing. The repertoire holds more than 45,000 clones, with 70% to 85% as singletons. The sample in question was CD4+ or CD8+ T cells sorted from blood, obtained in a trial of the OX40 agonist ivuxolimab. The receptors were gathered from an adult with an advanced solid tumor such as melanoma, head and neck, liver or kidney cancer.

The CDR3 sequence: CATSRRAINGEEKLFF. The CDR3, as DNA: TGTGCCACCAGCAGACGGGCTATTAACGGGGAGGAAAAACTGTTTTTT. V and J are TRBV15 and TRBJ1-4; D is ambiguous. Germline lookup yields CDR1 LNHNV and CDR2 YYDKDF (reference sequence). The CDR3 consists of 16 residues. V lost 2 bases and J 8 bases, leaving 18 bases between the germline ends.

The V and J genes are TRBV11-3 and TRBJ2-7; D is perhaps TRBD1 or TRBD2 (5 bases each). Trimming removed 0 bases at V and 5 bases at J, with 8 bases between. CDR1 and CDR2 from the germline V gene are SGHNT and YENEEA. The CDR3 sequence is 13 residues long. CDR3 region: CASSLEMGDEQYF. CDR3 DNA: TGTGCCAGCAGCTTAGAGATGGGGGACGAGCAGTACTTC.